The present T cell receptor (beta chain) was sequenced within a study of cytomegalovirus exposure and HLA in healthy donors. Study-wide points: Later on, analysis showed that most CMV-associated TCR beta chains appeared to be HLA-restricted. Analyses of presence/absence relied on an assumption of roughly uniform sequencing depth across donors. What TCR beta sequences reportedly achieved was accurate prediction of HLA-A and HLA-B alleles in most subjects.

V lost 0 bases to trimming and J lost 6 bases, with 13 bases between them. This CDR3 contains 15 residues. Germline V lookup: CDR1 LGHNT, CDR2 FRNRAP. With regard to this clone: No antigen is known for it.

In the PCR, 60 Vbeta and 13 Jbeta primers were used. TCRdb keeps only in-frame clones here, not all; method: immunoSEQ multiplex PCR. Counted here are under 250,000 clones, 76% occurring once; the ten biggest clones make up 0.6% to 0.65%. This receptor was obtained from a man between 18 and 35 years old in good health and CMV-seronegative. This chain connects TRBV12-5 to TRBJ2-3; maybe TRBD2 (5 bases). Specimen: PBMCs. In nucleotides, the CDR3 is TGTGCTAGTGGTTTGGTACTAGGCCCTGCGGATACGCAGTATTTT. This gives the protein CASGLVLGPADTQYF.